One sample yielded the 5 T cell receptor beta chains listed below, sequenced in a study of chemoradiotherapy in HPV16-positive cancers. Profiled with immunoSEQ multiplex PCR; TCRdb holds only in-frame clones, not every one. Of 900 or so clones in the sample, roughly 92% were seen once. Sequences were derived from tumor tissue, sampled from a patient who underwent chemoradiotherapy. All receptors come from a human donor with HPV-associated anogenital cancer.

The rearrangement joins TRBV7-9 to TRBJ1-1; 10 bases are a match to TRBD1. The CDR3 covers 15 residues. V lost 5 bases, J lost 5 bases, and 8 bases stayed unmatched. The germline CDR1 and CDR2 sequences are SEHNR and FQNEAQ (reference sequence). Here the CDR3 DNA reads TGTGCCAGCAGCCTTCCGACAGGGGGCTGGACTGAAGCTTTCTTT. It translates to CASSLPTGGWTEAFF.

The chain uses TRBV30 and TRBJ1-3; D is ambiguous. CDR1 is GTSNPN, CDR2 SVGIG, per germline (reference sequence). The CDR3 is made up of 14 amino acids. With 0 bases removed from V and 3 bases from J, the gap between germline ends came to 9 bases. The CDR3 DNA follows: TGTGCCTGGAGTGTAGATCGCATTGGAAACACCATATATTTT. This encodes CAWSVDRIGNTIYF.

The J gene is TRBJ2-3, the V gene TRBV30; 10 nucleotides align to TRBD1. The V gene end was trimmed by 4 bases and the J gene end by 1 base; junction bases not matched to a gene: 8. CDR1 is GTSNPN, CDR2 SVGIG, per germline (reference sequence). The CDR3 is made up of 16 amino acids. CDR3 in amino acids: CAWTRQGARGTDTQYF. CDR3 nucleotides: TGTGCCTGGACCCGACAGGGGGCGAGGGGCACAGATACGCAGTATTTT.

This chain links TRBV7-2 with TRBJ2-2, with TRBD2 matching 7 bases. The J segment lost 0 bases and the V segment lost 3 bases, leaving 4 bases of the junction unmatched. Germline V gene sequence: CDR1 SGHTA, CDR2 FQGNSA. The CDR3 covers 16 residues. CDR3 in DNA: TGTGCCAGCAGCTTCGGGGGGATCGCGAACACCGGGGAGCTGTTTTTT. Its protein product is CASSFGGIANTGELFF. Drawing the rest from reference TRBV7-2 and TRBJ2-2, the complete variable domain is GAGVSQSPSNKVTEKGKDVELRCDPISGHTALYWYRQSLGQGLEFLIYFQGNSAPDKSGLPSDRFSAERTGGSVSTLTIQRTQQEDSAVYLCASSFGGIANTGELFFGEGSRLTVL.

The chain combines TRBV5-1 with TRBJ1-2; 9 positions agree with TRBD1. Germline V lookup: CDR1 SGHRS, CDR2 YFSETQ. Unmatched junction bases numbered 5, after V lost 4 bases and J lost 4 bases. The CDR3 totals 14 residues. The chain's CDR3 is CASSPPGQGYGYTF. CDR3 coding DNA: TGCGCCAGCAGCCCTCCGGGACAGGGCTATGGCTACACCTTC.